These 10 T cell receptor beta chains were sequenced from one sample in a study of T cells after yellow fever vaccination. Each CDR3 protein gets one entry after TCRdb re-called the 5' RACE reads with MiXCR. In the table there are some 320,000 distinct CDR3 sequences, about 8.7% of which are singletons. This specimen consisted of PBMCs, obtained on the day of the first yellow fever vaccination. The receptors were sampled from a man in his late teens or twenties who received the YFV17D yellow fever vaccine.

The chain employs TRBV29-1 and TRBJ1-1; D is unclear. This CDR3 has 13 residues. Germline assignment: CDR1 SQVTM and CDR2 ANQGSEA. Deletions cut 7 bases from V and 5 bases from J, with 17 bases between. The CDR3 DNA is TGCAGCGGTGGTAGGCAGGAGGGTACTGAAGCTTTCTTT. Protein product: CSGGRQEGTEAFF.

The table lists this clonotype with a few counts. The CDR3 bases are TGTGCCAGCAGTGAGATAGGAGACTATGGCTACACCTTC. Translating gives CASSEIGDYGYTF. The chain uses TRBV28 and TRBJ1-2; D is unresolved. This CDR3 comprises 13 residues. The V and J ends lost 5 bases and 3 bases respectively, with 10 bases between them. Germline V gene data show CDR1 as MDHEN and CDR2 as SYDVKM.

This clonotype was seen a handful of times. A read error may produce the germline difference seen at one junction end. The genes are TRBV7-7 and TRBJ2-5; TRBD2 agrees at 9 bases. This CDR3 has 14 residues. CDR1 is SSHAT and CDR2 is FNYEAQ in the germline V gene (reference sequence). CDR3 DNA: TGTGCTAGCAGTGAGGGACTAGCCCAAGAGACCCAGTACTTC. It specifies CASSEGLAQETQYF.

This clonotype came up a few times. V usage is TRBV4-2 and J usage is TRBJ1-2; the D is unclear. CDR3 length: 16 amino acids. The V gene lost 0 bases and the J gene lost 4 bases, with 15 bases spanning the gap. Germline CDR1 reads LGHNA; CDR2 reads YNFKEQ. The CDR3 sequence: CASSQDLGGVIYGYTF. In DNA form, the CDR3 reads TGTGCCAGCAGCCAAGATCTGGGCGGGGTGATCTATGGCTACACCTTC.

This clonotype has more than one count but fewer than ten. This chain joins TRBV6-5 and TRBJ2-5; D possibly uses TRBD1 or TRBD2 (6 bases each). CDR1 and CDR2 (germline): MNHEY, SVGAGI. This CDR3 is built from 15 residues. Trimming removed 2 bases at V and 6 bases at J, with 16 bases between. DNA for the CDR3: TGTGCCAGCAGTTACCTCCCAAGGGGGGAGAAGACCCAGTACTTC. Its translation is CASSYLPRGEKTQYF.

This clonotype was observed a few times. This chain connects TRBV28 to TRBJ2-7, with TRBD1 matching 9 bases. Germline CDR1 reads MDHEN; CDR2 reads SYDVKM. The CDR3 length is 15 residues. Trimming at V came to 5 bases and at J to 0 bases, leaving 5 bases not matched to a gene. The DNA of the CDR3 is TGTGCCAGCAGTCCGGGACAGGGAGTCTCCTACGAGCAGTACGTC. This translates into CASSPGQGVSYEQYV.

The CDR3 region has the DNA TGCGCCAGCAGCCAAGGGATAGCGGGGGTTCGACAAGAGACCCAGTACTTC. Its protein is CASSQGIAGVRQETQYF. This chain connects TRBV4-1 to TRBJ2-5, with 9 bases aligning to TRBD2. From germline, CDR1 is MGHRA and CDR2 YSYEKL. V lost 1 base, J lost 2 bases, and 8 bases stayed unmatched. The CDR3 loop spans 17 amino acids.

This clonotype was picked up a small number of times. The rearrangement joins TRBV6-2 or TRBV6-3 to TRBJ2-1; D gene uncertain. The CDR3 spans 11 residues. Deletions cut 6 bases from V and 5 bases from J, with 5 bases between. Germline V gene sequence: CDR1 MNHEY, CDR2 SVGEGT. The CDR3 loop reads CASRENNEQFF. CDR3 bases: TGTGCCAGCAGAGAAAACAATGAGCAGTTCTTC.

This clonotype was detected only a few times. The chain joins TRBV19 to TRBJ2-1; no reliable D call. The CDR3 length is 14 residues. Trimming left V 6 bases short and J 5 bases short, with 14 bases between. Germline assignment: CDR1 LNHDA and CDR2 SQIVND (reference sequence). CDR3 nucleotide sequence: TGTGCCAGTAGAAAAGCTGGAGAAAACAATGAGCAGTTCTTC. This codes for CASRKAGENNEQFF.

The chain has TRBV5-5 and TRBJ1-2, with D uncertain. The CDR3 spans 13 residues. Between the trimmed V and J ends, which lost 4 bases and 8 bases, there was a span of 15 bases. Germline V CDR1 and CDR2: SGHKS, YYEKEE (reference sequence). CDR3 nucleotides: TGTGCCAGCAGCCTGTCCACCCTTGAGGGCTACACCTTC. Amino acid sequence: CASSLSTLEGYTF.